This TCR beta chain is from a study of blood T cells in healthy people across ages (dated by TCRdb to the mid-2010s). Broadly, across the study: In model experiments, roughly one uniquely barcoded TCR beta cDNA molecule per two T cells was captured by template switching. For two donors (one aged 18 to 29 and one aged 80 or older), the study analyzed two additional independent replicas of 1 million unique cDNA reads from the same blood draw. The donors were divided into four age groups: young (average approximately 16 years), middle-aged (over 35), aged (approximately 59) and long-lived (nearly 85). To track age-related changes in TCR beta repertoire diversity, the study relied on deep sequencing normalized with unique cDNA molecular identifiers. Donors of different ages were randomly distributed across sequencing lanes to avoid experimental bias. General conclusions and limits of the study: Total diversity estimates from one million sequenced T cells were considered lower bounds and underestimates. Because profiling used bulk unsorted PBMCs, naive and antigen-experienced compartments could not be compared conclusively. As age increased, observed TCR beta diversity per million T cells dropped in a roughly linear way, and a significant reduction was already evident by age about 36. The percentage of naive T cells measured by flow cytometry correlated strongly with observed TCR beta diversity. The CMV infection status of donors was not known, potentially confounding age-related changes in expanded clonotypes. Compared with the aged group, the long-lived group had more naive CD4+ T cells, fewer expanded clones and increased TCR diversity, a pattern suggesting age selection.

Systemically healthy Caucasian individuals from Russia, 35 to 50 in total and aged roughly 6 to 90 years, were included as donors. Each donor gave 9 to 10 milliliters of peripheral blood, collected into EDTA-treated Vacutainer tubes. PBMCs were isolated by Ficoll-Paque density-gradient centrifugation, with at least 7 million obtained per sample. Total RNA was extracted from PBMCs with Trizol reagent, with at least 5 micrograms obtained per sample. The percentages of naive CD45RAhigh/CD27high T cells were determined by flow cytometry on a PBMC aliquot from every donor. This clonotype was counted a few times. Its antigen target is currently unknown. Within one base of it there is no much larger clone, and no base qualities were kept. Receptor libraries were prepared by 5' RACE. TCRdb records Illumina HiSeq 2500 as the sequencer. A second PCR of roughly 6 to 12 cycles was run with a J-beta primer mix and a sample-barcoded 5' primer. Each TCR beta cDNA molecule received a unique molecular identifier from a template-switch 5' adaptor carrying 12 random nucleotides. Each sample yielded at least 3 million CDR3-containing paired-end reads. First-strand cDNA synthesis was performed from all RNA using the Mint cDNA synthesis kit, with priming by a TRBC-specific oligonucleotide. Following uracil-DNA glycosylase treatment, a first 18-cycle PCR with universal primers M1SS and BC2_uni_R was performed on all cDNA. The paper's data handling went like this. For normalization, 1 million high-quality reads, each with a distinct molecular identifier, were randomly selected from each sample. Instead of being binned into consensus sequences, reads with shared molecular identifiers were discarded. CDR3 identification, clonotype clustering and error correction used MiTCR with a Q25 quality threshold and the strictest error-elimination algorithm. A nonparametric unseen species model with Euler transformation was used to estimate a lower bound on total TCR beta diversity. TCRdb reran the public reads through fastp at Q25 and MiXCR, keeping productive beta chains. A single entry per CDR3 protein holds the most common genes and DNA from its merged rows. It is TCRdb's table, rather than the study itself, that gives the V and J calls and clone size. The sample table records about 640,000 distinct CDR3 sequences; under 65% of these occur just once. The ten largest clones represent 30% to 45% of the sample.

From the cysteine through the phenylalanine, the CDR3 covers 14 amino acids. The sequence is cut down to CDR3 DNA, 42 bases in frame from base 1. According to the germline V gene (reference sequence), CDR1 reads DFQATT and CDR2 reads SNEGSKA. Trimming leaves V shorter by 3 bases and J shorter by 1 base, with the junction holding 4 bases beyond the gene matches. This receptor chain uses TRBV20-1 and TRBJ2-5; a stretch of 8 junction bases matches TRBD1. What was sequenced was blood. This TCR came from a man aged 55 to 70 in good health. In nucleotide form, the sequence is TGCAGTGCTAGCCCCGGGACAGGCCAAGAGACCCAGTACTTC. Its coded protein is CSASPGTGQETQYF.